This T cell receptor beta chain was profiled in a study of control samples from healthy donors and cancer patients (dated by TCRdb to about 2020). This clone was observed a few times. Its binding antigen is unknown. It has no much larger one-base neighbor in the sample; base qualities were not kept. CDR1 SGHRS and CDR2 YFSETQ were looked up in the germline V gene. The germline ends are 23 bases apart after V is trimmed by 7 bases and J by 3 bases. From the cysteine through the phenylalanine, the CDR3 covers 17 amino acids. The read is trimmed to its CDR3 DNA, 51 bases read in frame from base 1. The library was built by means of the immunoSEQ multiplex PCR assay. Sourced from immuneACCESS, this table was stored by TCRdb with only in-frame sequences that have V and J called. A share of the clones is absent; for the studies checked, an unresolved V gene accounts for under half, and the remainder has no known explanation. Present in this sample are 150,000 or so clones, around nine tenths of which were seen just once. The leading ten clones occupy around 5% of the sample.

The chain joins TRBV5-1 to TRBJ2-1; a confident D gene designation cannot be given. Sequencing was done on a sample of blood. The TCR originated in a woman younger than 45 in good health. The DNA is as follows: TGCGCCAGCTCTGAGGTGACCCCCGTGACGAACTACAATGAGCAGTTCTTC. It encodes CASSEVTPVTNYNEQFF. Reference TRBV5-1 and TRBJ2-1 proteins supply the regions before and after the CDR3; the full variable domain is: KAGVTQTPRYLIKTRGQQVTLSCSPISGHRSVSWYQQTPGQGLQFLFEYFSETQRNKGNFPGRFSGRQFSNSRSEMNVSTLELGDSALYLCASSEVTPVTNYNEQFFGPGTRLTVL.